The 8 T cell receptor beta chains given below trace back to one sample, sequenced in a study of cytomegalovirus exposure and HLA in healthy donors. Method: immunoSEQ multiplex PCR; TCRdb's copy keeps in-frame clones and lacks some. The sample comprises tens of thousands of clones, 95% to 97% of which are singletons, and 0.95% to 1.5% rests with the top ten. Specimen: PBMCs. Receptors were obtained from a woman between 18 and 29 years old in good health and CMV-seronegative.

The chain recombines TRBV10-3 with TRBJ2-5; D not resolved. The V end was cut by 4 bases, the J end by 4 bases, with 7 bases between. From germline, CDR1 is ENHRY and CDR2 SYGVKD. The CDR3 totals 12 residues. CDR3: CAISAERETQYF. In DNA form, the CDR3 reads TGTGCCATCAGTGCGGAGAGAGAGACCCAGTACTTC.

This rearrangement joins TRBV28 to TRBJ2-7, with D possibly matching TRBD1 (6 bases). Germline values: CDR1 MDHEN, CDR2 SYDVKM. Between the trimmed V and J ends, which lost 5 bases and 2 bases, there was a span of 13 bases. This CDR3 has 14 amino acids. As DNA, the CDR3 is TGTGCCAGCAGTCCCCCCGGACAGCCCTACGAGCAGTACTTC. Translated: CASSPPGQPYEQYF.

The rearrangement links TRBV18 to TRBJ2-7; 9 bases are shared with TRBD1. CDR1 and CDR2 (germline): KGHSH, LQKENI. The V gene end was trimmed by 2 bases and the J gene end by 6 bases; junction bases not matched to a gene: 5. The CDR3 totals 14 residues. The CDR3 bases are TGTGCCAGCTCACCATGGTCGACAGGGGGCGAGCAGTACTTC. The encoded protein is CASSPWSTGGEQYF.

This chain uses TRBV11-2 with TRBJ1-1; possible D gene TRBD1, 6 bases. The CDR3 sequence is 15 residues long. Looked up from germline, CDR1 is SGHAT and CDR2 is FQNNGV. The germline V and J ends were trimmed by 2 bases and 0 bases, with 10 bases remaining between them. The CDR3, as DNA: TGTGCCAGCAGCTTAACAGGGTCCATGAACACTGAAGCTTTCTTT. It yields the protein CASSLTGSMNTEAFF. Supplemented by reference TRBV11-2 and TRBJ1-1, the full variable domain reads EAGVAQSPRYKIIEKRQSVAFWCNPISGHATLYWYQQILGQGPKLLIQFQNNGVVDDSQLPKDRFSAERLKGVDSTLKIQPAKLEDSAVYLCASSLTGSMNTEAFFGQGTRLTVV.

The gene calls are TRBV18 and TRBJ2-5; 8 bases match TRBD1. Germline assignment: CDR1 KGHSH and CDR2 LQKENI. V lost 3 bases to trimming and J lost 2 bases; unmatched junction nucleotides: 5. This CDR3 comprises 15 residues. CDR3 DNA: TGTGCCAGCTCACCCGACAGGGGCTCGCAAGAGACCCAGTACTTC. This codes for CASSPDRGSQETQYF.

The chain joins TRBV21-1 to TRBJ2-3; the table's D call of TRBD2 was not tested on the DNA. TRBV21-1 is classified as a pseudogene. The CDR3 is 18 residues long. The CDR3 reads CASIGDYRLAGDGDTQYF. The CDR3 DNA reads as TGTGCCAGCATCGGGGATTACCGACTAGCGGGAGACGGAGATACGCAGTATTTT.

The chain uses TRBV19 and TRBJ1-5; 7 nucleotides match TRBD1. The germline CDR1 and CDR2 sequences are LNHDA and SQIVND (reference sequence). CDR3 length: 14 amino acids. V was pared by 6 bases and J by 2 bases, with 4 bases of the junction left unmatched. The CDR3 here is CASRADRGNQPQHF. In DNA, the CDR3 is TGTGCCAGTAGAGCCGACAGGGGCAATCAGCCCCAGCATTTT.

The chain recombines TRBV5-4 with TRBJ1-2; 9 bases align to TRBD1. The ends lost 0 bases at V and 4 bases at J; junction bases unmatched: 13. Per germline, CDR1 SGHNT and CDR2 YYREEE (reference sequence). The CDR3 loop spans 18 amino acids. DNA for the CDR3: TGTGCCAGCAGCTTGGAGGGGGGACAGGGAGTTATTGGCTATGGCTACACCTTC. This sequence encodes CASSLEGGQGVIGYGYTF.